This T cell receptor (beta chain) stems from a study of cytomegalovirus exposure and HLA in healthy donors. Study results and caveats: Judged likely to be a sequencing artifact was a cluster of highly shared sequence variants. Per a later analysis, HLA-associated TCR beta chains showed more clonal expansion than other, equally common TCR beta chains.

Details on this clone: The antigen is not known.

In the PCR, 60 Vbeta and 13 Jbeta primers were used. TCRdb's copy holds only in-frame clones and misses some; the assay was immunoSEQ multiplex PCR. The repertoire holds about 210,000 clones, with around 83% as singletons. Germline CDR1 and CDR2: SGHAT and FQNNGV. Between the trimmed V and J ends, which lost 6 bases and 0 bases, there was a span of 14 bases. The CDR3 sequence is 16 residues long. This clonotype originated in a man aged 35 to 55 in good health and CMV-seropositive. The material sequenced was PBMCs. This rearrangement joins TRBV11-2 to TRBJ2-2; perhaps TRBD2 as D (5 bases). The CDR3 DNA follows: TGTGCCAGCAGTATGACACGGGATTCGAACACCGGGGAGCTGTTTTTT. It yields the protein CASSMTRDSNTGELFF.